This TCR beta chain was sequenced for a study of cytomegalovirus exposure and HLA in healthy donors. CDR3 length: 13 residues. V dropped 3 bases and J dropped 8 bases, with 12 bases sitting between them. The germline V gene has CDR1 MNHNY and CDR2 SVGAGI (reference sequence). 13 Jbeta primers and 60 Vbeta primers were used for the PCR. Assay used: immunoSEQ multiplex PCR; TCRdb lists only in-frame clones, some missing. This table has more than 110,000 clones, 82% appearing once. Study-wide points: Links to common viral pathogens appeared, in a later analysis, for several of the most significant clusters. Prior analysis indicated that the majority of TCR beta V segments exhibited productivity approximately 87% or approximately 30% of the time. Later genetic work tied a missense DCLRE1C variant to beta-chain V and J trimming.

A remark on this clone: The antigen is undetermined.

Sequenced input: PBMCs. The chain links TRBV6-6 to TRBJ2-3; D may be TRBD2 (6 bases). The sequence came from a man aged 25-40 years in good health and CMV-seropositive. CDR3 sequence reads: CASSYSAGSTQYF. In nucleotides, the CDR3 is TGTGCCAGCAGTTATTCAGCGGGCTCTACGCAGTATTTT.